The clone carrying this TCR beta chain was observed a handful of times. These gene names are mouse names. The read stops 4 residues short of the end of the CDR3; the missing end is completed from the germline J gene. RNA extraction and reverse transcription yielded cDNA as sequencing template. Sequencing used immunoSEQ multiplex PCR; TCRdb keeps in-frame clones, though not all of them. The sample has over 250,000 clones, none seen only once. The sample belongs to a study of CD8+ T cells in alopecia areata. The CDR3 sequence is 16 residues long. Germline lookup yields CDR1 NSQYPW and CDR2 LRSPGD (reference sequence). Markers including CD4, CD8alpha, NKG2D and NKG2ACE guided sorting of pooled cutaneous lymph node cells.

The gene calls are TRBV1 and TRBJ1-1; 10 bases match TRBD1. The sample comprised CD4+ T cells sorted from a lymph node. The sequence derives from a C3H/HeJ mouse with alopecia areata. The strain's MHC: H2-k. CDR3 in amino acids: CTCSADLGQGTTEVFF. The CDR3 DNA, read in part, is TGCACCTGCAGTGCAGATTTGGGACAGGGGACGACA.